The 5 T cell receptor beta chains given below trace back to one sample, sequenced in a study of response to subunit inactivated influenza vaccine. TCRdb used MiXCR to reprocess the RT-PCR reads, holding one entry per CDR3 protein. The sample contains about 500,000 distinct CDR3 sequences, approximately 15% of which appear only once. Sequencing was performed on CD4+ T cells sorted from PBMCs, taken about 23 months after vaccination. All receptors come from a man in his fifties or sixties who received an inactivated influenza vaccine.

The chain employs TRBV4-2 and TRBJ1-4; weak D call: TRBD1 (6 bases). Trimming pared 4 bases from V and 8 bases from J, leaving 17 bases between. This CDR3 spans 15 amino acids. The germline V gene has CDR1 LGHNA and CDR2 YNFKEQ. CDR3 amino acids: CASSLDRAGVEKLFF. The DNA for the CDR3 is TGTGCCAGCAGCCTAGATCGGGCAGGGGTGGAAAAACTGTTTTTT.

The gene calls are TRBV3-1 and TRBJ2-7; weak D call: TRBD2 (5 bases). The V gene's germline CDR1 is LGHDT and CDR2 YNNKEL (reference sequence). V lost 4 bases, J lost 3 bases, and 16 bases lay in between. CDR3 length: 15 residues. CDR3 in amino acids: CASSRARGSRYEQYF. The CDR3 DNA reads TGTGCCAGCAGCCGGGCCCGTGGGAGCCGCTACGAGCAGTACTTC.

This clonotype showed up just a few times. In DNA form, the CDR3 reads TGTGCCAGCAGTTTGAAGGGGGGGGGCACTGAAGCTTTCTTT. Encoded protein: CASSLKGGGTEAFF. The gene calls are TRBV12-3 or TRBV12-4 and TRBJ1-1, with D possibly TRBD1 on 6 matching bases. The CDR3 runs 14 residues. Trimming removed 3 bases from V and 4 bases from J, with 12 bases in between.

This clonotype was seen only a few times. V gene TRBV29-1 combines with J gene TRBJ2-7; 9 positions match TRBD2. Germline V gene data show CDR1 as SQVTM and CDR2 as ANQGSEA. This CDR3 region has 12 residues. V shed 6 bases, J shed 6 bases, and the junction held 6 bases outside the gene matches. The CDR3 loop is CSVTGTSSEQYF. CDR3 DNA: TGCAGCGTAACCGGGACTAGCTCCGAGCAGTACTTC.

The chain uses TRBV7-2 and TRBJ1-6, with D perhaps TRBD1 (6 bases). The CDR3 covers 15 residues. V gave up 2 bases and J gave up 5 bases, with 10 bases separating them. In germline, CDR1 is SGHTA, CDR2 FQGNSA. CDR3 loop: CASSLLGQNNSPLHF. CDR3 in DNA: TGTGCCAGCAGCTTACTAGGACAGAATAATTCACCCCTCCACTTT.